This paragraph reports one TCR beta chain. Its antigen is unidentified. These data come from a study of yellow fever vaccine responses in identical twins. CDR3 length: 12 residues. The V gene's germline CDR1 is MDHEN and CDR2 SYDVKM. V shed 9 bases and J 3 bases; nucleotides not matched to a gene: 5. TCRdb re-called the RT-PCR reads through MiXCR, storing one row per CDR3 protein. The sample yields 9,500 or so distinct CDR3 sequences, over 80% seen once. Study-level points and caveats: Twins reportedly mounted vaccine T cell responses that seemed partly convergent, partly personalized.

The source of this sequence is a woman between 18 and 29 years old who received the yellow fever vaccine. The chain recombines TRBV28 with TRBJ2-7; 7 nucleotides agree with TRBD1. The specimen was T cells from blood (PBMCs), unsorted or a sorted subset (not recorded which), collected before or after yellow fever vaccination (not recorded which). The CDR3 DNA reads TGTGCCAGTACGGGACAGTTCTACGAGCAGTACTTC. It yields the protein CASTGQFYEQYF.